This T cell receptor beta chain was captured by sequencing in a study of neurological immune-mediated disorders. Synthesis of cDNA was carried out by template-switch 5'RACE. The reaction used 10-nucleotide random UMIs. Sequencing of 15-18 subjects in each run yielded over 160 million TCR-beta sequences. TCRdb re-called the 5' RACE reads through MiXCR, storing one row per CDR3 protein. This table holds roughly 70,000 distinct CDR3 sequences, around 3.9% found once. Germline V CDR1 and CDR2: MNHEY, SVGEGT. The CDR3 contains 12 residues. Trimming removed 10 bases from V and 0 bases from J, with 7 bases in between. Study observations and caveats: No expanded-clone CDR3 amino acid sequence recurred across subjects, suggesting private TCR-beta repertoires. Among 34 multiple sclerosis patients, phylogenetic grouping put the repertoires of 18 into a single related-CDR3 cluster, a possible signature.

This clonotype was detected ten times or more. Its antigen is not known. The chain is built from TRBV6-2 or TRBV6-3 and TRBJ1-3; D is ambiguous. The TCR comes from a man between 25 and 39 years old with multiple sclerosis. The specimen sequenced was PBMCs. CDR3 in amino acids: CAIASSGNTIYF. The CDR3 DNA reads as TGTGCCATCGCATCCTCTGGAAACACCATATATTTT.